The rows below give T cell receptor beta chains drawn from one sample of a study of breast tumors, draining lymph nodes, adjacent tissues. TCRdb reprocessed the multiplex PCR reads via MiXCR and lists one record per CDR3 protein. The sample holds about 200,000 distinct CDR3 sequences, under 40% seen once. Sequenced: axillary lymph node tissue. The receptors shown here come from a female donor with breast cancer. Some clones in this sample may be carry-over from other donors' samples. Both conserved end residues are part of each CDR3.

TRBV7-8	TRBJ2-1	CASSAGQGYNEQFF
TRBV29-1	TRBJ1-4	CSVEMGSLFF
TRBV2	TRBJ1-2	CASSEVAPGF
TRBV20-1	TRBJ1-2	CSARDQNLNYGYTF
TRBV2	TRBJ2-7	CASSSGTATYEQYF
TRBV2	TRBJ2-5	CASSESRQRRGQPQYF
TRBV7-2	TRBJ2-3	CASSLQTGPDTQYF
TRBV15	TRBJ2-3	CATSRDCGGGYAVF
TRBV20-1	TRBJ2-7	CSANDPAGSYEQYF
TRBV11-1	TRBJ1-4	CASSSPREADRNEKLFF
TRBV20-1	TRBJ1-2	CSARGDRAIYGYTF
TRBV4-3	TRBJ2-1	CASSQDYRGGYNEQFF
TRBV7-3	TRBJ2-3	CASSPLSADTQYF
TRBV6-1	TRBJ2-7	CATLTSGSVYEQYF
TRBV7-3	TRBJ2-7	CASSPGTDSVEQYF
TRBV12-3/TRBV12-4	TRBJ1-5	CASSRTGGNQPQHF
TRBV5-4	TRBJ2-6	CASRKGSAANVLTF
TRBV7-9	TRBJ2-1	CASSLATPSGTEQFF
TRBV2	TRBJ2-7	CASRRTGTGGHKQYF
TRBV7-9	TRBJ2-6	CASSFRHSGANVLTF
TRBV30	TRBJ2-1	CTAGPHFNEQFF
TRBV5-1	TRBJ2-3	CASSSGLAGGPGTDTQYF
TRBV3-1	TRBJ2-7	CASSQGSGYEQYF
TRBV4-1	TRBJ2-7	CASSQGIRTGASYEQYF
TRBV19	TRBJ2-1	CASSRTSGVYNEQFF
TRBV19	TRBJ1-3	CASSIRSGFGNTIYF
TRBV6-6	TRBJ2-7	CASTSNTPGTGGYEQYF
TRBV19	TRBJ2-7	CASSIDRGRASEQYF
TRBV20-1	TRBJ2-7	CSATGDFKYEQYF
TRBV7-7	TRBJ2-3	CASSLRSGTSLYF
TRBV9	TRBJ1-2	CASSPELGGNYGYTF
TRBV28	TRBJ1-2	CTSSFLEGRRSGYGYTF